Listed below are T cell receptor beta chains from one sample, sequenced in a study of vaccination and CD4 T cells after COVID-19. TCRdb fed the PCR reads into MiXCR, producing one record per CDR3 protein. In the table there are about 7,100 distinct CDR3 sequences, around 62% of which are singletons. Their cognate antigens are unknown. The sequenced sample consisted of CD4+ T cells from blood, cultured in vitro. Every receptor here comes from a human donor who had recovered from COVID-19. Both conserved end residues are part of each CDR3. D genes are given only for firm matches. Only some rows state a clone size, as once, few, many or a class for expanded clones.

>NA|TRBD1|TRBJ1-5|TRBV6-1
TGTGCCAGCAGCGAGACAGGGGGCGGACAGCCCCAGCATTTT
CASSETGGGQPQHF
>few|NA|TRBJ1-1|TRBV20-1
TGCAGTGCTAGCTCGGCCGGGAAGCACACTGAAGCTTTCTTT
CSASSAGKHTEAFF
>NA|TRBD2|TRBJ2-7|TRBV4-3
TGCGCCAGCAGCCAAGACAGGGAGGGCTACGAGCAGTACTTC
CASSQDREGYEQYF
>NA|NA|TRBJ2-7|TRBV7-9
TGTGCCAGCAGTCGGGACGGTTCCTACGAGCAGTACTTC
CASSRDGSYEQYF
>NA|TRBD1|TRBJ1-6|TRBV19
TGTGCCAGTAGTAAATTCGCAGGACAGGGAAATTCACCCCTCCACTTT
CASSKFAGQGNSPLHF
>NA|NA|TRBJ1-5|TRBV23-1
TGCGCCAGCAGTCATTCGGACAGTCATCAGCCCCAGCATTTT
CASSHSDSHQPQHF
>few|TRBD2|TRBJ2-3|TRBV24-1
TGTGCCACCAGTGATTCGCGGGGGGGCTACACAGATACGCAGTATTTT
CATSDSRGGYTDTQYF
>few|NA|TRBJ2-7|TRBV5-4
TGTGCCAGCAGCCCTAGGCCTGGGACCACCACGGAGCAGTACTTC
CASSPRPGTTTEQYF
>NA|NA|TRBJ2-7|TRBV20-1
TGCAGTGCTAGAGCACGGAGGGCAGGGACCTACGAGCAGTACTTC
CSARARRAGTYEQYF
>medium-sized|NA|TRBJ2-5|TRBV5-1
TGCGCCAGCAGCTACGAGGGGCAGGAGACCCAGTACTTC
CASSYEGQETQYF
>few|TRBD1|TRBJ2-7|TRBV6-1
TGTGCCAGCACTAAATCCGTAACCGGGACAGGGAACTACGAGCAGTACTTC
CASTKSVTGTGNYEQYF
>NA|TRBD1|TRBJ2-4|TRBV15
TGTGCCACCAGCAGACCCCCGACAGGGTCCAAAAACATTCAGTACTTC
CATSRPPTGSKNIQYF
>NA|NA|TRBJ2-2|TRBV7-3
TGTGCCAGCAGCTTATCCGGGACCGGGGAGCTGTTTTTT
CASSLSGTGELFF
>NA|NA|TRBJ2-5|TRBV7-2
TGTGCCAGCAGCTTAGTATGGACTACCTTCAGTGGGACCCAGTACTTC
CASSLVWTTFSGTQYF